The clone carrying this TCR beta chain was recorded a few times. Its specificity is not known. The authors ran the immunoSEQ assay, v3.0, at survey level. TCRdb's copy holds only in-frame clones and misses some; the assay was immunoSEQ multiplex PCR. This sample has some 25,000 clones, with roughly three quarters found just once. Looked up from germline, CDR1 is ENHRY and CDR2 is SYGVKD. The CDR3 spans 14 residues. V was pared by 5 bases and J by 4 bases, with 9 bases between. This record comes from a study of long-term antiretroviral therapy in people with HIV. Study results and limitations: Controls exceeded HIV repertoires in CDR3 length range. ART-treated samples gained diversity yet remained below transplant donor controls. Clones that had undergone expansion before ART prevailed in the repertoire throughout all time points.

Per individual, the PBMC samples numbered at least one pre-ART and at least two post-ART. The starting material was unsorted PBMCs, obtained 2.1 years after starting antiretroviral therapy. The receptor's source is a man aged 25 to 40 with HIV. The V call is TRBV10-3, the J call TRBJ1-6; TRBD1 is a possible D gene (6 bases). The CDR3 reads CAISLDSYNSPLHF. The DNA of the CDR3 is TGTGCCATCAGTCTGGACAGTTATAATTCACCCCTCCACTTT.